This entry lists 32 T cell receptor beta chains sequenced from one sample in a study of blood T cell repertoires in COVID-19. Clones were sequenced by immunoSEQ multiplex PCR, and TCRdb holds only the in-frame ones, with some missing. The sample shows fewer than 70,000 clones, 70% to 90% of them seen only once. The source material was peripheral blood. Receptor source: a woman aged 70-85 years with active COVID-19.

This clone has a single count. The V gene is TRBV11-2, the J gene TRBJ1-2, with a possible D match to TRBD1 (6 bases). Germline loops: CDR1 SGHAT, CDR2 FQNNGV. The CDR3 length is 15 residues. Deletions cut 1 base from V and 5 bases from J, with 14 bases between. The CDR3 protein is CASSLAFRTVYGYTF. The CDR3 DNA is TGTGCCAGCAGCTTAGCTTTTCGGACAGTTTATGGCTACACCTTC.

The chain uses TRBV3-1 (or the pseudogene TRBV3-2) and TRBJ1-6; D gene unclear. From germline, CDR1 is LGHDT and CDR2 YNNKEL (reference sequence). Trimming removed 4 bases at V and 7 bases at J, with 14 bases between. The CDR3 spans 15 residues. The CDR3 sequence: CASSPERAGNSPLHF. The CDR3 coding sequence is TGTGCCAGCAGCCCAGAGAGGGCTGGAAATTCACCCCTCCACTTT.

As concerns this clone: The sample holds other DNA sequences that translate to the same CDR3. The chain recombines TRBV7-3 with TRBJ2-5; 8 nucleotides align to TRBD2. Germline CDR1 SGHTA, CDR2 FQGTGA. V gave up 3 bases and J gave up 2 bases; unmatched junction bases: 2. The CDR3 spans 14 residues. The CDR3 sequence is CASSLQREQETQYF. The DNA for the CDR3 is TGTGCCAGCAGCTTGCAGCGGGAGCAAGAGACCCAGTACTTC.

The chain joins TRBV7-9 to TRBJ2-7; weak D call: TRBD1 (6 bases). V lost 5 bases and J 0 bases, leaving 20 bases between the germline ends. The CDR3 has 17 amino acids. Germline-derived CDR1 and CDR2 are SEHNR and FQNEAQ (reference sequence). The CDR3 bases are TGTGCCAGCAGCCATGTAGGCAGGGGCCTCAGCTCCTACGAGCAGTACTTC. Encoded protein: CASSHVGRGLSSYEQYF.

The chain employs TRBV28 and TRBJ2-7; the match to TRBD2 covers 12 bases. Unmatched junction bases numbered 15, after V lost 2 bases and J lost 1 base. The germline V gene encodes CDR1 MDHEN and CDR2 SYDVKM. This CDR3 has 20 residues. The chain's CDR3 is CASSLGVGDSSGRVSYEQYF. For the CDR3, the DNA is TGTGCCAGCAGTTTAGGGGTTGGGGACTCTAGCGGGAGGGTTTCCTACGAGCAGTACTTC.

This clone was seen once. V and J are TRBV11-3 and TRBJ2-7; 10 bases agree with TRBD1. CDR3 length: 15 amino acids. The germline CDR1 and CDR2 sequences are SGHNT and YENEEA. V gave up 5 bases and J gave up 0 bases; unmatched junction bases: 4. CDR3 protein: CASSETGGPSYEQYF. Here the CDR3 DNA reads TGTGCCAGCAGCGAGACAGGGGGCCCCTCCTACGAGCAGTACTTC.

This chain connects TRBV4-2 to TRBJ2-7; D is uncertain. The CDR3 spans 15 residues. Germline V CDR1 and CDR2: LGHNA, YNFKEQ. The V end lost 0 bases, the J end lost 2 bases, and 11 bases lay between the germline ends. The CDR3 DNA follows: TGTGCCAGCAGCCAAGATTCAAGCTCGACCTACGAGCAGTACTTC. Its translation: CASSQDSSSTYEQYF.

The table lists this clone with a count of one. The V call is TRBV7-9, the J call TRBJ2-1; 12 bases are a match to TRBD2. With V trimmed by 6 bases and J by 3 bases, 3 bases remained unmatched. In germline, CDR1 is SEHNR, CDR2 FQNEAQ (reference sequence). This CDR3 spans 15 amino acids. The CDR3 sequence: CASRGLAGLYNEQFF. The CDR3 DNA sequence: TGTGCCAGCAGAGGACTAGCGGGGCTCTACAATGAGCAGTTCTTC.

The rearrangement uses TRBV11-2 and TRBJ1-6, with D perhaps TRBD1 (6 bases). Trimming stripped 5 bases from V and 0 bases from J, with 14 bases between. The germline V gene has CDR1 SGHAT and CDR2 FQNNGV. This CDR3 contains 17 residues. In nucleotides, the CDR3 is TGTGCCAGCAGCCCTTGGACAGCGAGCTCCTATAATTCACCCCTCCACTTT. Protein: CASSPWTASSYNSPLHF.

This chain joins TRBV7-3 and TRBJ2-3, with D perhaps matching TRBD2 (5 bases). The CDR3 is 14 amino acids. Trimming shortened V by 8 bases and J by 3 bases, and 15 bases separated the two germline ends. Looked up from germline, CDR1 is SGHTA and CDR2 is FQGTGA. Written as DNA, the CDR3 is TGTGCCAGCGCCTCGGGGAGTGGGACAGATACGCAGTATTTT. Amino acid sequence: CASASGSGTDTQYF.

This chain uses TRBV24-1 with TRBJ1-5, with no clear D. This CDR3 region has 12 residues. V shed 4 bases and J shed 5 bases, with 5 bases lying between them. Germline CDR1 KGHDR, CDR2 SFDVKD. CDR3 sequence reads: CATSEGDQPQHF. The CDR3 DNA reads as TGTGCCACCAGTGAGGGAGATCAGCCCCAGCATTTT.

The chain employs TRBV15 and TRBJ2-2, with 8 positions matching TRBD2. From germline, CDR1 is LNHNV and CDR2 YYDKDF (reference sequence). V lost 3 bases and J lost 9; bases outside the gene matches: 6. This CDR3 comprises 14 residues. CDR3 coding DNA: TGTGCCACCAGCAGGGAGCGGGAGTCGTGGGAGCTGTTTTTT. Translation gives CATSRERESWELFF.

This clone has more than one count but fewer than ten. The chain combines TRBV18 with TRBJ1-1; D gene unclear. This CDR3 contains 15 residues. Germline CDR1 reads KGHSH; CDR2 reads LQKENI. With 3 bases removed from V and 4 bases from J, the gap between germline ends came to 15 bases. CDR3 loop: CASSPRLPESTEAFF. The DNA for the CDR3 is TGTGCCAGCTCACCGAGACTGCCGGAGAGCACTGAAGCTTTCTTT.

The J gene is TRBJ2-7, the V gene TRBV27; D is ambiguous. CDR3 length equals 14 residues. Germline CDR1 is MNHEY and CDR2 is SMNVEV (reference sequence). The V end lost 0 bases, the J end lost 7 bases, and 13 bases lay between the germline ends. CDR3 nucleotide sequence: TGTGCCAGCAGTTTATCCACCCGAGCACGGGAGCAGTACTTC. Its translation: CASSLSTRAREQYF.

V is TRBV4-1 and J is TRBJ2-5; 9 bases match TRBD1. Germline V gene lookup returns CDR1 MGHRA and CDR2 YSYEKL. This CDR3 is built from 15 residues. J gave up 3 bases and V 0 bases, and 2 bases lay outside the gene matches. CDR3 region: CASSQDGDREETQYF. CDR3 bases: TGCGCCAGCAGCCAAGACGGGGACAGGGAAGAGACCCAGTACTTC.

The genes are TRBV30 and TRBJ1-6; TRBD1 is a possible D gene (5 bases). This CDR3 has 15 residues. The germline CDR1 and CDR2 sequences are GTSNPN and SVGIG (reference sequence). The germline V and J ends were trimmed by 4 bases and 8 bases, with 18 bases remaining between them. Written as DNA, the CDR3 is TGTGCCTGGACGGGGGGAAGCGGGGAACATTCACCCCTCCACTTT. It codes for CAWTGGSGEHSPLHF. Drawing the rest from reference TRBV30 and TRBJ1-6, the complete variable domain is SQTIHQWPATLVQPVGSPLSLECTVEGTSNPNLYWYRQAAGRGLQLLFYSVGIGQISSEVPQNLSASRPQDRQFILSSKKLLLSDSGFYLCAWTGGSGEHSPLHFGNGTRLTVT.

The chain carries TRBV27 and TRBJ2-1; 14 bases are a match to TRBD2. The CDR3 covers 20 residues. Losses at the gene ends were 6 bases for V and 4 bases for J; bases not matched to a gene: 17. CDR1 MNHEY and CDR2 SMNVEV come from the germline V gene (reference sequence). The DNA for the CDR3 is TGTGCCAGCAGCAAAGGATCGGCGGGACTAGCGGGAGAATGGTACAATGAGCAGTTCTTC. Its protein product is CASSKGSAGLAGEWYNEQFF.

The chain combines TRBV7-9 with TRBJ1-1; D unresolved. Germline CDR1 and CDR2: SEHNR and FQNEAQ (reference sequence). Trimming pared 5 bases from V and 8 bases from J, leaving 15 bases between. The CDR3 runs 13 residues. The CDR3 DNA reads TGTGCCAGCAGCCGGACTGTATCTGGAGAAGCTTTCTTT. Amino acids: CASSRTVSGEAFF. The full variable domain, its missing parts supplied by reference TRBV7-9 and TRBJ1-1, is DTGVSQNPRHKITKRGQNVTFRCDPISEHNRLYWYRQTLGQGPEFLTYFQNEAQLEKSRLLSDRFSAERPKGSFSTLEIQRTEQGDSAMYLCASSRTVSGEAFFGQGTRLTVV.

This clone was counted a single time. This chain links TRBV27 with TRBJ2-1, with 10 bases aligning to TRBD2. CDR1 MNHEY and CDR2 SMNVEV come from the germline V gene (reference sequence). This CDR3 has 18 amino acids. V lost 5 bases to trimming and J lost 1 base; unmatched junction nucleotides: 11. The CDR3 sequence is CASSPVRTSGPSYNEQFF. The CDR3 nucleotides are TGTGCCAGCAGTCCCGTCAGGACTAGCGGCCCATCCTACAATGAGCAGTTCTTC.

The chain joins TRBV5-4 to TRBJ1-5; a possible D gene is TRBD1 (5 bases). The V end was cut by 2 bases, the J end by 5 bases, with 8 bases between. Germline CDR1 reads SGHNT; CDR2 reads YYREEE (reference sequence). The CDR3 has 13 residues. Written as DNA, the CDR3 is TGTGCCAGCAGCTTTGACAGTGATCAGCCCCAGCATTTT. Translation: CASSFDSDQPQHF.

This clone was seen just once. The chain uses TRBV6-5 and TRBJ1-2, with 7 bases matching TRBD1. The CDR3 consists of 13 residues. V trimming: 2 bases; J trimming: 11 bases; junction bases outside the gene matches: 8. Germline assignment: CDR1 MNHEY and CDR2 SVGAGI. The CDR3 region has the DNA TGTGCCAGCAGTTACGGACAGGCGGCAGGTTACACCTTC. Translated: CASSYGQAAGYTF.

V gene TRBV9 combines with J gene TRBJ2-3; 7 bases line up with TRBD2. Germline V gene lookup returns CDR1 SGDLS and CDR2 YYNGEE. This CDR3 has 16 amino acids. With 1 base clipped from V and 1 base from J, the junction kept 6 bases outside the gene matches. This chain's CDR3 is CASSVSAGVGTDTQYF. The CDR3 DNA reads TGTGCCAGCAGCGTATCGGCGGGAGTAGGCACAGATACGCAGTATTTT.

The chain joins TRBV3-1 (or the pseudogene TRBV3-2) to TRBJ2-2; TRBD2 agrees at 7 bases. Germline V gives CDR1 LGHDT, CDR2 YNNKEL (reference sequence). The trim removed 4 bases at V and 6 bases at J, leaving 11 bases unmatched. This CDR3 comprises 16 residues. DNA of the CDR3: TGTGCCAGCAGCCGAGTTGGGACTAAGGTGGCCGGGGAGCTGTTTTTT. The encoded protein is CASSRVGTKVAGELFF.

The CDR3 bases are TGTGCCAGCAGCTTTGGGGGGGACCAAGAGACCCAGTACTTC. This sequence encodes CASSFGGDQETQYF. The chain employs TRBV7-3 and TRBJ2-5; 7 nucleotides agree with TRBD2. V lost 3 bases and J lost 0; bases outside the gene matches: 1. CDR3 length: 14 amino acids. Germline V lookup: CDR1 SGHTA, CDR2 FQGTGA.

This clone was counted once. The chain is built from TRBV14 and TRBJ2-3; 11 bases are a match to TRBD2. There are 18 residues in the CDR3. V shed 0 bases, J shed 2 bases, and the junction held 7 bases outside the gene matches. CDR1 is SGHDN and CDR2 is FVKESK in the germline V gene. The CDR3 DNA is TGTGCCAGCAGCCAAGATCGGGCTAGCGGGAGGTTCACAGATACGCAGTATTTT. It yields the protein CASSQDRASGRFTDTQYF. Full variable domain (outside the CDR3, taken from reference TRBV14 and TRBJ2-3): EAGVTQFPSHSVIEKGQTVTLRCDPISGHDNLYWYRRVMGKEIKFLLHFVKESKQDESGMPNNRFLAERTGGTYSTLKVQPAELEDSGVYFCASSQDRASGRFTDTQYFGPGTRLTVL.

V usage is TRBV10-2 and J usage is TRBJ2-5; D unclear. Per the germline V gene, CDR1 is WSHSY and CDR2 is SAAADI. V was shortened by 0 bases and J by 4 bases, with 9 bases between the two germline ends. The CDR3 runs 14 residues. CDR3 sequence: CASSESSRTETQYF. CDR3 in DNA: TGCGCCAGCAGTGAGTCCTCGCGTACAGAGACCCAGTACTTC.

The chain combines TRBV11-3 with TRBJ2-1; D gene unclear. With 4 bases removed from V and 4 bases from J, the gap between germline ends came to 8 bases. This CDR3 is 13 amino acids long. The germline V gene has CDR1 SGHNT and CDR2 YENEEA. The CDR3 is CASSSRGYNEQFF. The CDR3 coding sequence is TGTGCCAGCAGCTCTAGAGGATACAATGAGCAGTTCTTC.

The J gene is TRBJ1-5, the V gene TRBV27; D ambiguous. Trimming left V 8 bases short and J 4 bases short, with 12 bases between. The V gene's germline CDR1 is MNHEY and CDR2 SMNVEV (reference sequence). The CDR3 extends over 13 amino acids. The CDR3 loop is CASAGERNQPQHF. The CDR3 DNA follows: TGTGCCAGCGCCGGAGAACGAAATCAGCCCCAGCATTTT.

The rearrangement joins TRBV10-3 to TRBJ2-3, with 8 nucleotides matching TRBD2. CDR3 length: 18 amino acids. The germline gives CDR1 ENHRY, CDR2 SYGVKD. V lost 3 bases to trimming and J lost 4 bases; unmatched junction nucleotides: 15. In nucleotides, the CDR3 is TGTGCCATCAGTGAACCAGACTTACCAGCGGGAGCAGCAGATACGCAGTATTTT. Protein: CAISEPDLPAGAADTQYF.

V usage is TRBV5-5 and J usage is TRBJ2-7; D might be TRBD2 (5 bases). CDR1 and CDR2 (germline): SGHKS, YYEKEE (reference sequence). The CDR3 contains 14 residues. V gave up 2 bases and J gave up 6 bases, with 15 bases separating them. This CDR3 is CASSFVSERPEQYF. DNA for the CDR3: TGTGCCAGCAGCTTTGTTTCGGAGCGGCCCGAGCAGTACTTC.

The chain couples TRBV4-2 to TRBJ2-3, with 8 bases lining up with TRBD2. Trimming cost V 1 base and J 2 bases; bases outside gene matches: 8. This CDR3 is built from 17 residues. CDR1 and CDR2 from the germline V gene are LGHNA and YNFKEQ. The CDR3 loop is CASSQVASGPNTDTQYF. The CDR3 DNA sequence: TGTGCCAGCAGCCAAGTGGCTAGCGGGCCGAACACAGATACGCAGTATTTT.

The CDR3: CASSLGGTQYF. The CDR3 DNA reads as TGTGCCAGCAGCCTCGGGGGGACCCAGTACTTC. This rearrangement joins TRBV6-5 to TRBJ2-5, with D maybe TRBD2 (6 bases). The CDR3 length is 11 residues. The ends were cut back, 6 bases at V and 7 bases at J, with 9 bases in the middle. CDR1 and CDR2 (germline): MNHEY, SVGAGI.